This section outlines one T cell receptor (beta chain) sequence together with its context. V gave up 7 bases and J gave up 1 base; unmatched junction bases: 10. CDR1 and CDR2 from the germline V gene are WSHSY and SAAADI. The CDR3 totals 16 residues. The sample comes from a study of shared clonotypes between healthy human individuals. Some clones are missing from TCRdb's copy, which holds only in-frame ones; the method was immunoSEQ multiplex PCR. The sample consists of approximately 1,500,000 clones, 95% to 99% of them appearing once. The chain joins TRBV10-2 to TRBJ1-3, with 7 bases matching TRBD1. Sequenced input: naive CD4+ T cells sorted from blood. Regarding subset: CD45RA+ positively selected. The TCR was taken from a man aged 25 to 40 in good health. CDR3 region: CASTQQGRGSGNTIYF. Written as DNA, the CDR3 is TGCGCCAGCACTCAACAGGGGAGGGGGTCTGGAAACACCATATATTTT.